Below are 20 T cell receptor beta chains sequenced from a single sample in a study of cytomegalovirus exposure and HLA in healthy donors. PCR employed 60 Vbeta and 13 Jbeta primers. Produced via immunoSEQ multiplex PCR; TCRdb's table is partial and in-frame only. This sample carries approximately 97,000 clones, approximately 81% of them seen once, and the ten largest clones take around 3.5%. Material: PBMCs. The receptors derive from a male donor in good health and CMV-seropositive.

This clone was found a few times. The rearrangement joins TRBV4-1 to TRBJ1-1; tentatively, D is TRBD1 (6 bases). Trimming took off 6 bases at V and 5 bases at J, with 22 bases between the two ends. CDR3 length: 16 residues. CDR1 is MGHRA, CDR2 YSYEKL, per germline. CDR3 in amino acids: CASSRQGRGRWTEAFF. CDR3 nucleotides: TGCGCCAGCAGTAGACAAGGGAGGGGGAGGTGGACTGAAGCTTTCTTT.

J is TRBJ1-1 and V is TRBV6-1, with 7 bases aligning to TRBD1. This CDR3 has 14 amino acids. Trimming removed 5 bases from V and 0 bases from J; junction bases left unmatched: 3. Germline CDR1 reads MNHNS; CDR2 reads SASEGT. The CDR3: CASSTGDLNTEAFF. The CDR3 coding sequence is TGTGCCAGCAGTACAGGGGACCTGAACACTGAAGCTTTCTTT.

CDR3 DNA: TGCGCCAGCAGCTTGCCCAGGGGTAACGAGCAGTACTTC. This codes for CASSLPRGNEQYF. The V gene is TRBV5-1, the J gene TRBJ2-7; D possibly corresponds to TRBD1 (6 bases). The CDR3 contains 13 residues. In germline, CDR1 is SGHRS, CDR2 YFSETQ. Trimming removed 1 base from V and 5 bases from J, with 10 bases in between.

This CDR3 reads CASSQSGGGETQYF. The DNA of the CDR3 is TGTGCCAGCAGCCAGAGCGGGGGAGGGGAGACCCAGTACTTC. The chain joins TRBV11-2 to TRBJ2-5; 8 bases map to TRBD2. Germline CDR1 SGHAT, CDR2 FQNNGV. The CDR3 is 14 amino acids. V lost 5 bases and J lost 5; bases outside the gene matches: 7.

The chain joins TRBV10-2 to TRBJ2-5; 8 bases line up with TRBD2. Germline V gene lookup returns CDR1 WSHSY and CDR2 SAAADI. The trim removed 8 bases at V and 2 bases at J, leaving 7 bases unmatched. The CDR3 spans 14 residues. CDR3 bases: TGCGCCAGCTCTATGACTAGCGCACAAGAGACCCAGTACTTC. Its translation is CASSMTSAQETQYF.

The chain uses TRBV10-3 and TRBJ1-5, with 8 bases fitting TRBD1. This CDR3 is built from 12 residues. V was clipped by 10 bases and J by 7 bases; unmatched bases: 6. Germline V gene sequence: CDR1 ENHRY, CDR2 SYGVKD. This CDR3 is CATSDRDQPQHF. CDR3 coding DNA: TGTGCCACTTCGGACAGGGACCAGCCCCAGCATTTT.

The rearrangement links TRBV19 to TRBJ1-5, with D maybe TRBD1 (6 bases). CDR3 length: 17 amino acids. Germline CDR1 is LNHDA and CDR2 is SQIVND (reference sequence). Trimming shortened V by 2 bases and J by 1 base, and 15 bases separated the two germline ends. In DNA, the CDR3 is TGTGCCAGTAGTATACCGGGACACCGAAGGAGCAATCAGCCCCAGCATTTT. It is translated as CASSIPGHRRSNQPQHF.

The genes are TRBV2 and TRBJ2-4; 8 nucleotides align to TRBD2. J gave up 2 bases and V 8 bases, and 8 bases lay outside the gene matches. Germline V gene lookup returns CDR1 SNHLY and CDR2 FYNNEI. This CDR3 comprises 15 residues. The CDR3 sequence is CASRSSGGPKNIQYF. In nucleotides, the CDR3 is TGTGCCAGCCGTAGCAGCGGGGGTCCCAAAAACATTCAGTACTTC. Full variable domain (outside the CDR3, taken from reference TRBV2 and TRBJ2-4): EPEVTQTPSHQVTQMGQEVILRCVPISNHLYFYWYRQILGQKVEFLVSFYNNEISEKSEIFDDQFSVERPDGSNFTLKIRSTKLEDSAMYFCASRSSGGPKNIQYFGAGTRLSVL.

Only a few counts were recorded for this clone. The chain uses TRBV6-5 and TRBJ1-3, with TRBD1 matching over 7 bases. Germline CDR1 and CDR2: MNHEY and SVGAGI. This CDR3 is built from 13 residues. With V trimmed by 10 bases and J by 4 bases, 7 bases remained unmatched. The CDR3 coding sequence is TGTGCCACCCAGGGGGAGGTGGGAAACACCATATATTTT. This sequence encodes CATQGEVGNTIYF.

V is TRBV9 and J is TRBJ1-5; 7 bases are a match to TRBD1. The CDR3 covers 18 residues. Germline-derived CDR1 and CDR2 are SGDLS and YYNGEE. After removal of 5 bases from V and 0 bases from J, the junction contained 14 bases not matched to a gene. CDR3: CASSGTDGSFYSNQPQHF. The CDR3 DNA sequence: TGTGCCAGCAGTGGGACAGATGGGAGCTTCTATAGCAATCAGCCCCAGCATTTT.

This clone was observed a single time. The V call is TRBV19, the J call TRBJ1-4, with unresolved D. This CDR3 spans 15 amino acids. Germline V lookup: CDR1 LNHDA, CDR2 SQIVND (reference sequence). V lost 6 bases to trimming and J lost 3 bases, with 14 bases between them. The CDR3 reads CASRDGSLANEKLFF. CDR3 in DNA: TGTGCCAGTAGGGACGGGAGTTTAGCTAATGAAAAACTGTTTTTT.

The chain links TRBV4-3 to TRBJ2-3; D is possibly TRBD2 (7 bases). CDR1 LGHNA and CDR2 YSLEER come from the germline V gene. The CDR3 covers 15 residues. Trimming left V 0 bases short and J 4 bases short, with 11 bases between. The chain's CDR3 is CASSQDGGGSDTQYF. The CDR3 DNA follows: TGCGCCAGCAGCCAAGATGGCGGGGGCTCAGATACGCAGTATTTT.

V usage is TRBV6-6 and J usage is TRBJ1-6; D may be TRBD1 (5 bases). V was pared by 6 bases and J by 7 bases, with 16 bases between. Germline CDR1 and CDR2: MNHNY and SVGAGI (reference sequence). This CDR3 has 15 amino acids. Here the CDR3 DNA reads TGTGCCAGCAGAACAACAGACGGGGGAAATTCACCCCTCCACTTT. Protein sequence: CASRTTDGGNSPLHF.

This chain connects TRBV27 to TRBJ1-5; 7 bases agree with TRBD1. The CDR3 totals 15 residues. J gave up 6 bases and V 3 bases, and 8 bases lay outside the gene matches. Germline V lookup: CDR1 MNHEY, CDR2 SMNVEV (reference sequence). CDR3 residues: CASSFGLPGGQPQHF. CDR3 coding DNA: TGTGCCAGCAGTTTTGGACTACCAGGGGGTCAGCCCCAGCATTTT.

In DNA, the CDR3 is TGTGCCAGCAGCTTAGGACGGGGGAGCTCCTACGAGCAGTACTTC. As protein: CASSLGRGSSYEQYF. The chain couples TRBV13 to TRBJ2-7; TRBD2 is a possible D gene (6 bases). Germline CDR1 and CDR2: PRHDT and FYEKMQ (reference sequence). V lost 0 bases, J lost 0 bases, and 9 bases lay in between. CDR3 size: 15 residues.

V gene TRBV9 combines with J gene TRBJ2-3; 8 bases are shared with TRBD1. CDR1 and CDR2 from the germline V gene are SGDLS and YYNGEE. The CDR3 runs to 14 residues. Trimming removed 2 bases from V and 4 bases from J; junction bases left unmatched: 3. CDR3 residues: CASSVRGQADTQYF. The CDR3 DNA reads as TGTGCCAGCAGCGTCAGGGGGCAGGCAGATACGCAGTATTTT.

V gene TRBV9 combines with J gene TRBJ2-7; unclear D gene. The germline gives CDR1 SGDLS, CDR2 YYNGEE. The CDR3 length is 13 residues. The V end lost 0 bases, the J end lost 4 bases, and 8 bases lay between the germline ends. The CDR3 is CASSVEYGYEQYF. The CDR3 nucleotides are TGTGCCAGCAGCGTAGAGTACGGGTACGAGCAGTACTTC.

V is TRBV29-1 and J is TRBJ1-1; D ambiguous. Germline values: CDR1 SQVTM, CDR2 ANQGSEA. The CDR3 totals 16 residues. V lost 3 bases and J lost 2, with 19 bases in between. The CDR3 DNA follows: TGCAGCGTTGATTTGAGTCTAACCTTAGCTAACACTGAAGCTTTCTTT. Translation gives CSVDLSLTLANTEAFF.

This sequence joins TRBV7-2 and TRBJ1-2; D not certain. Germline lookup yields CDR1 SGHTA and CDR2 FQGNSA. Trimming shortened V by 1 base and J by 4 bases, and 10 bases separated the two germline ends. The CDR3 has 14 amino acids. The CDR3 region is CASSLGGLGYGYTF. DNA for the CDR3: TGTGCCAGCAGCTTAGGAGGGTTGGGCTATGGCTACACCTTC.

The chain carries TRBV6-6 and TRBJ1-4, with 8 positions matching TRBD1. Germline trimming cut 6 bases from V and 8 bases from J; bases unmatched to any gene: 8. The CDR3 contains 14 residues. CDR1 is MNHNY, CDR2 SVGAGI, per germline (reference sequence). CDR3 nucleotide sequence: TGTGCCAGCAGGTCGACAGGGGTTGGCGAAAAACTGTTTTTT. It translates to CASRSTGVGEKLFF.